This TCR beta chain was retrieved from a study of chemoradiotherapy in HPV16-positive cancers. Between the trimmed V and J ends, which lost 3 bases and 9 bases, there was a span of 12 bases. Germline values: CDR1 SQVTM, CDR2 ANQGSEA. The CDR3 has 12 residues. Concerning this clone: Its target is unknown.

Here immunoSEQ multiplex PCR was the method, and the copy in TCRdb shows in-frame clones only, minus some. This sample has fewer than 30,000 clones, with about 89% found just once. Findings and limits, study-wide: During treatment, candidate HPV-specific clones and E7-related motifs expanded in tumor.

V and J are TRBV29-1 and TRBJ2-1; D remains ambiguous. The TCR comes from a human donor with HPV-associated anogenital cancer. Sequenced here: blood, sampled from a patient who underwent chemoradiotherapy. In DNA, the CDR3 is TGCAGCGTTGAGGCCCCAGCACGTGAGCAGTTCTTC. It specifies CSVEAPAREQFF.